The table lists the clone carrying this T cell receptor (beta chain) with many counts. Its specificity is unknown. The data derive from a study of T cell repertoires in cytomegalovirus infection. Whole-study context: Public TCR beta signatures were indicative of both CMV infection and a matching HLA type. Broader study findings: Within the response measured ex vivo, HLA-C-restricted CMV-specific TCR beta clonotypes were dominant. The study identified carriers of CMV plus the relevant HLA from cumulative public TCR beta family frequency.

From the reads, TCRdb called clonotypes with MiXCR, one entry per CDR3 protein. The sample gives about 240,000 distinct CDR3 sequences, roughly an eighth of which show up once; 1.6% is in the top ten. From germline, CDR1 is SGHTA and CDR2 FQGNSA. Trimming shortened V by 3 bases and J by 3 bases, and 5 bases separated the two germline ends. The CDR3 runs to 12 residues. The origin of this receptor is a human donor in good health (CMV status not recorded). Some clones in this sample may be carry-over from other donors' samples. This chain joins TRBV7-2 and TRBJ1-1, with D unresolved. Sequences were obtained from PBMCs. This CDR3 reads CASSFTDTEAFF. In nucleotides, the CDR3 is TGTGCCAGCAGCTTTACAGACACTGAAGCTTTCTTT.